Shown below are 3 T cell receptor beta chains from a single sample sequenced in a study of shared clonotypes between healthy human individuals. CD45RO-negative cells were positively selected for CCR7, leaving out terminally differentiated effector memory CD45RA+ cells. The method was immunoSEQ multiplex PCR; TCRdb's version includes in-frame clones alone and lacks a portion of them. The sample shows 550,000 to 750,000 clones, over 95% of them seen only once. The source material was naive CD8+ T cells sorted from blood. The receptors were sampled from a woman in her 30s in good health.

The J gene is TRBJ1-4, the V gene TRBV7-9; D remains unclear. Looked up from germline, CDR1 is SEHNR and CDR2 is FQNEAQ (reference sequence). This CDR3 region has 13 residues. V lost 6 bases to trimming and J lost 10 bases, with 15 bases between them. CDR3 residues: CASRDGNGTKLFF. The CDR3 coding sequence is TGTGCCAGCAGAGACGGTAATGGAACAAAACTGTTTTTT.

Here the CDR3 reads CASRGGYNEQFF. CDR3 nucleotides: TGCGCCAGCCGAGGAGGGTACAATGAGCAGTTCTTC. V gene TRBV5-1 combines with J gene TRBJ2-1, with D tentatively TRBD2 (6 bases). Germline values: CDR1 SGHRS, CDR2 YFSETQ. The length of the CDR3 is 12 residues. V lost 7 bases and J 4 bases, leaving 9 bases between the germline ends. The variable domain in full, completed from reference TRBV5-1 and TRBJ2-1, reads KAGVTQTPRYLIKTRGQQVTLSCSPISGHRSVSWYQQTPGQGLQFLFEYFSETQRNKGNFPGRFSGRQFSNSRSEMNVSTLELGDSALYLCASRGGYNEQFFGPGTRLTVL.

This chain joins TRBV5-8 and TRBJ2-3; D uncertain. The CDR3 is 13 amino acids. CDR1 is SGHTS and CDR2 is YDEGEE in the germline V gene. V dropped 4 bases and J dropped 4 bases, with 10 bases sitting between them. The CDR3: CASSSQLPDTQYF. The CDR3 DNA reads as TGTGCCAGCAGCAGTCAGTTGCCAGATACGCAGTATTTT.